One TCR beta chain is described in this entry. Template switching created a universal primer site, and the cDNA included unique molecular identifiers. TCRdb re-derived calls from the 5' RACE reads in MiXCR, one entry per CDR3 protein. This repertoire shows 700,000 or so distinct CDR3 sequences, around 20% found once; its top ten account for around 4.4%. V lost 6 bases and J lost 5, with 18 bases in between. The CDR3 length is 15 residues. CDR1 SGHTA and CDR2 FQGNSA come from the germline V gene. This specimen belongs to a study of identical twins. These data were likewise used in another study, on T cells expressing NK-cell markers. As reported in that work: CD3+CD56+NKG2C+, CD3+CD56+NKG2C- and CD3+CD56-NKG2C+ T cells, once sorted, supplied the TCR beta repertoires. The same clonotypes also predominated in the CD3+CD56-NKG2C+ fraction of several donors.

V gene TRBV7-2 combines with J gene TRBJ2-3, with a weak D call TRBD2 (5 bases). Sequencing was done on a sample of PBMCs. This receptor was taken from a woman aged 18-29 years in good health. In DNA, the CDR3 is TGTGCCAGCAGACGCGAGCTAGCCGGAGGAGATACGCAGTATTTT. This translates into CASRRELAGGDTQYF.